This record covers a single T cell receptor (beta chain). Stated time point: patch test 1, 2 weeks after DPC sensitization. The treatment here: therapeutic diphenylcyclopropenone sensitization with weekly scalp DPC. The study enrolled 18 to 70-year-old alopecia patients suitable for DPC. CDR1 and CDR2 (germline): MNHEY, SVGEGT. With V trimmed by 3 bases and J by 5 bases, 6 bases remained unmatched. The CDR3 spans 14 residues. This specimen comes from a study of human T cells and chemical hapten exposure. As for the study in general: DPC at 0.01% went onto the upper back in patch tests, read at 6 days.

TCRdb fed the RACE reads into MiXCR, producing one record per CDR3 protein. Among more than 65,000 distinct CDR3 sequences listed, approximately 32% were seen once. This chain connects TRBV6-2 or TRBV6-3 to TRBJ2-7; TRBD2 aligns across 8 bases. Material: whole blood, obtained in connection with sensitization to the hapten diphenylcyclopropenone (DPC). The sequence came from a man aged 35 to 55 with alopecia areata. Some clones in this sample may be carry-over from other donors' samples. Written as DNA, the CDR3 is TGTGCCAGCAGTTATACCGGGAGGGCCAACGAGCAGTACTTC. Amino acids: CASSYTGRANEQYF.